This T cell receptor beta chain comes out of a study of OX40 agonist ivuxolimab in advanced cancers. A note on the overall study: Ivuxolimab, which targeted the costimulatory receptor OX40 (CD134), was an agonistic, fully human IgG2 monoclonal antibody. Intravenous ivuxolimab was administered to patients every 2 weeks at six dose levels: 0.01, 0.1, 0.3, 1.5, 3 and 10 mg/kg. Of the roughly 53 patients in dose escalation, about 20 had hepatocellular carcinoma, about 15 had melanoma, 9 had renal cell carcinoma and 9 had head and neck cancer. In the dose-escalation cohort, 82.7% of patients were male, and the mean age was approximately 60 years, with a range of about 23 to 80. Patients were allowed to have had prior anti-PD-1, anti-PD-L1 or anti-CTLA-4 therapy, and 40% of the dose-escalation patients had previously received checkpoint inhibitors. Three dose-escalation patients achieved partial responses, one with hepatocellular carcinoma and two with cutaneous melanoma. The point of sequencing TCRbeta in the periphery was to test whether ivuxolimab changed TCR sequence diversity and drove clonal T-cell expansion. The paper describes the monotherapy dose-escalation part (N of about 55 patients) of the phase I trial of ivuxolimab.

The trial excluded patients who had a history of autoimmune disease or were on systemic immunosuppression. Peripheral blood for TCR sequencing was drawn from every dose cohort at baseline, at cycle 4 day 1 and at cycle 7 day 1. Samples were obtained from an open-label, multicenter, first-in-human phase I dose-escalation trial of ivuxolimab. Adults with locally advanced or metastatic melanoma, renal cell, hepatocellular, or head and neck squamous cell carcinoma were enrolled in the trial. Before TCR sequencing, CD4+ and CD8+ T cells were separately sorted from peripheral blood. This clone was found once. Its target antigen remains unknown. No quality values exist for individual bases; no much larger clone is one base distant. Here V drops 2 bases and J drops 2 bases, and the junction holds 6 bases not matched to any gene. Sequences SGHTA (CDR1) and FQGNSA (CDR2) are obtained from the germline V gene. From its cysteine to its phenylalanine, the CDR3 spans 15 amino acids. The sequence is cut down to CDR3 DNA, 45 bases in frame from base 1.

Genomic DNA was extracted from sorted cells for sequencing of the TCRbeta CDR3 region. The immunoSEQ Assay was used to sequence the TCRbeta CDR3 regions. TCRdb's version of the immuneACCESS table is confined to in-frame rearrangements and falls short of the full clone set. An unresolved V gene accounts for under half of the shortfall where checked; the remainder is of unknown origin. The sample contains 70,000 to 85,000 clones, approximately 93% of them found a single time. The ten top clones hold more than 9.5% of the sample. Study-wide findings and limitations: Clonal expansion of both CD4+ and CD8+ blood T cells was observed from baseline to week 6 at doses 0.1 to 3.0 mg/kg. In partial responders in the 0.1-3.0 mg/kg groups, normalized peripheral clonal expansion was found to be among the lowest, especially among CD8+ T cells. The antigen specificity of the peripheral T cells that underwent clonal expansion was not determined. After ivuxolimab, more expanded clones were found on average in CD8+ T cells than in CD4+ T cells. Low levels of normalized T-cell clonal expansion were also seen in some patients who did not respond.

The V gene is TRBV7-2 and the J gene is TRBJ2-7; TRBD2 agrees with 7 junctional bases. The origin of this receptor is an adult with an advanced solid tumor such as melanoma, head and neck, liver or kidney cancer. Specimen: CD4+ or CD8+ T cells sorted from blood, collected in a trial of the OX40 agonist ivuxolimab. CDR3 loop: CASSLRYLAAYEQYF. The bases read TGTGCCAGCAGCTTAAGGTACCTAGCGGCCTACGAGCAGTACTTC.